The 32 T cell receptor beta chains presented below share a single source sample, sequenced in a study of vaccination effects on CD4 cells after COVID-19 (dated by TCRdb to the early 2020s). Their antigens remain unidentified. In the ViraFEST assay, PBMC were stimulated with viral peptide pools, and antigen-specific CD4+ T cell clonotypes were then identified by expansion using TCR sequencing. After approximately eleven days of culture, CD4+ T cells were isolated with the EasySep CD4+ T cell isolation kit. Each participant received two doses of an mRNA SARS-CoV-2 vaccine, either BNT162b2 or mRNA-1273. Library preparation used the immunoSEQ multiplex PCR assay. TCRdb stores this immuneACCESS table with in-frame sequences only. Part of the clones is absent; in the studies checked, under half of the shortfall reflects unresolved V genes, and no reason is known for the rest. In this sample the table shows 60,000 to 85,000 clones, around 70% of which occur a single time. The ten largest clones add up to roughly 1.5% of the sample.

Specimen: CD4+ T cells from PBMCs cultured with HCoV-229E spike peptides, collected after COVID-19 vaccination. In the paper's terms, the cell subset or site label means: HCoV-229E spike overlapping peptide pool stimulation. Receptor source: a human donor who received a COVID-19 vaccine.

The CDR3 region is CATSDEGTGGYNEQFF. CDR3 DNA sequence: TGTGCCACCAGTGATGAGGGGACAGGGGGCTACAATGAGCAGTTCTTC. The V gene is TRBV24-1, the J gene TRBJ2-1; 11 bases line up with TRBD1. CDR3 length: 16 amino acids. Germline CDR1 reads KGHDR; CDR2 reads SFDVKD. With V trimmed by 3 bases and J by 3 bases, 3 bases remained unmatched.

This rearrangement joins TRBV3-1 (or the pseudogene TRBV3-2) to TRBJ1-6; no clear D gene. The CDR3 spans 15 residues. V was pared by 1 base and J by 8 bases, with 12 bases between. The germline CDR1 and CDR2 sequences are LGHDT and YNNKEL (reference sequence). The CDR3 sequence is CASSQGADLDSPLHF. The CDR3, as DNA: TGTGCCAGCAGCCAAGGGGCGGACCTTGATTCACCCCTCCACTTT.

The V call is TRBV10-1, the J call TRBJ2-2; a possible D gene is TRBD1 (5 bases). Germline-derived CDR1 and CDR2 are WNHNN and SYGVQD (reference sequence). Trimming removed 0 bases from V and 4 bases from J, with 9 bases in between. This CDR3 comprises 15 residues. CDR3 amino acids: CASSESQGGTGELFF. The CDR3 DNA is TGCGCCAGCAGTGAGTCGCAGGGCGGCACCGGGGAGCTGTTTTTT.

This clone appeared once. This chain links TRBV4-3 with TRBJ1-3, with D unresolved. V shed 4 bases and J shed 0 bases, with 13 bases lying between them. CDR1 is LGHNA and CDR2 is YSLEER in the germline V gene. The length of the CDR3 is 16 residues. Here the CDR3 reads CASSPNQWGSGNTIYF. The CDR3 bases are TGCGCCAGCAGCCCCAACCAGTGGGGCTCTGGAAACACCATATATTTT.

The sample holds a few counts of this clone. The gene calls are TRBV7-2 and TRBJ1-1; the D is unclear. Per germline, CDR1 SGHTA and CDR2 FQGNSA. Deletions cut 5 bases from V and 3 bases from J, with 7 bases between. The CDR3 has 12 amino acids. The CDR3 DNA reads TGTGCCAGCAGCCGATATTACACTGAAGCTTTCTTT. Residues: CASSRYYTEAFF.

The chain has TRBV28 and TRBJ2-5, with 11 bases identical to TRBD2. From germline, CDR1 is MDHEN and CDR2 SYDVKM. V dropped 4 bases and J dropped 4; count of bases not matched to a gene: 8. CDR3 length equals 16 residues. The CDR3 bases are TGTGCCAGCAGTTACTTAGCGGGGGGGCCGATAGAGACCCAGTACTTC. The encoded protein is CASSYLAGGPIETQYF.

V is TRBV28 and J is TRBJ1-3; tentative D call: TRBD1 (5 bases). CDR1 MDHEN and CDR2 SYDVKM come from the germline V gene. The CDR3 covers 14 residues. V dropped 9 bases and J dropped 0 bases, with 12 bases sitting between them. The DNA for the CDR3 is TGTGCCAGTATACAGGATCCCTCTGGAAACACCATATATTTT. Translated, it gives CASIQDPSGNTIYF.

The chain has TRBV7-2 and TRBJ1-2, with D possibly matching TRBD1 (6 bases). Trimming pared 5 bases from V and 3 bases from J, leaving 13 bases between. CDR1 is SGHTA and CDR2 is FQGNSA in the germline V gene. CDR3 length: 14 residues. CDR3 coding DNA: TGTGCCAGCAGCCCGATAACAGGGTACTATGGCTACACCTTC. It translates to CASSPITGYYGYTF.

The chain carries TRBV30 and TRBJ1-5; D unresolved. V was cut by 2 bases and J by 2 bases, with 16 bases left in between. CDR1 GTSNPN and CDR2 SVGIG come from the germline V gene (reference sequence). The CDR3 totals 16 residues. CDR3 in DNA: TGTGCCTGGAGTCAACGGTCTAGGGCAGGCAATCAGCCCCAGCATTTT. Encoded protein: CAWSQRSRAGNQPQHF.

This clone was observed a handful of times. The chain links TRBV4-2 to TRBJ2-1; 7 positions match TRBD1. V shed 2 bases, J shed 2 bases, and the junction held 3 bases outside the gene matches. The germline CDR1 and CDR2 sequences are LGHNA and YNFKEQ. The CDR3 extends over 15 amino acids. CDR3 bases: TGTGCCAGCAGCCAACCGGGACAGACCTACAATGAGCAGTTCTTC. Encoded protein: CASSQPGQTYNEQFF.

This clone was observed a few times. The chain has TRBV2 and TRBJ1-1, with D tentatively TRBD1 (5 bases). Germline CDR1 is SNHLY and CDR2 is FYNNEI. Trimming cost V 3 bases and J 13 bases, with 15 bases left between them. This CDR3 region has 12 residues. The CDR3 bases are TGTGCCAGCAGTGAGGGGGTTCGTTCCTATTTCTTT. This gives the protein CASSEGVRSYFF.

The chain has TRBV7-9 and TRBJ1-4; unclear D gene. Germline assignment: CDR1 SEHNR and CDR2 FQNEAQ (reference sequence). Trimming took off 1 base at V and 4 bases at J, with 7 bases between the two ends. CDR3 length: 14 residues. CDR3 in DNA: TGTGCCAGCAGCTTAGGAGGGAATAATGAAAAACTGTTTTTT. Its translation: CASSLGGNNEKLFF.

V and J are TRBV7-9 and TRBJ2-1; the D call may be TRBD1 or TRBD2 (5 bases each). This CDR3 spans 14 amino acids. Germline V gives CDR1 SEHNR, CDR2 FQNEAQ (reference sequence). V gave up 6 bases and J gave up 3 bases, with 12 bases separating them. The CDR3 DNA reads TGTGCCAGCAGAAAGGGACCGAACTACAATGAGCAGTTCTTC. It codes for CASRKGPNYNEQFF.

The V gene is TRBV5-1, the J gene TRBJ2-3; a possible D gene is TRBD2 (6 bases). The V and J ends lost 4 bases and 11 bases respectively, with 17 bases between them. CDR1 and CDR2 (germline): SGHRS, YFSETQ. The length of the CDR3 is 13 residues. For the CDR3, the DNA is TGCGCCAGCAGCCCCCCTGGGGGGATTGAGCAGTATTTT. This codes for CASSPPGGIEQYF.

This chain uses TRBV28 with TRBJ1-2, with 7 bases aligning to TRBD1. CDR3 length equals 14 residues. J lost 5 bases, V lost 2 bases, and 5 bases had no gene match. Germline assignment: CDR1 MDHEN and CDR2 SYDVKM. Here the CDR3 reads CASSLTGVRYGYTF. CDR3 sequence (DNA): TGTGCCAGCAGTTTAACAGGGGTCAGGTATGGCTACACCTTC.

The table lists this clone with a few counts. The rearrangement joins TRBV20-1 to TRBJ1-2, with D possibly TRBD1 on 6 matching bases. Between the trimmed V and J ends, which lost 6 bases and 5 bases, there was a span of 10 bases. The CDR3 loop spans 11 amino acids. Germline V gives CDR1 DFQATT, CDR2 SNEGSKA (reference sequence). The CDR3 nucleotides are TGCAGTGCCTCTCAGGGGTATGGCTACACCTTC. This sequence encodes CSASQGYGYTF.

This clone was seen a single time. The chain joins TRBV12-5 to TRBJ1-3; D unclear. The CDR3 extends over 12 amino acids. Germline loops: CDR1 LGHNT, CDR2 FRNRAP. V shed 5 bases and J shed 4 bases, with 6 bases lying between them. CDR3 bases: TGTGCTAGTGGTCCGGGCGGAAACACCATATATTTT. Protein: CASGPGGNTIYF.

The chain couples TRBV4-2 to TRBJ1-5, with 9 bases fitting TRBD1. The V and J ends lost 2 bases and 3 bases, in that order; junction bases with no gene match: 5. In germline, CDR1 is LGHNA, CDR2 YNFKEQ. This CDR3 contains 16 residues. CDR3 amino acids: CASSQWTGVSNQPQHF. The CDR3 DNA reads TGTGCCAGCAGCCAATGGACAGGGGTATCCAATCAGCCCCAGCATTTT.

The chain recombines TRBV6-1 with TRBJ1-6; TRBD1 might be the D (6 bases). The CDR3 covers 16 residues. Trimming removed 0 bases from V and 9 bases from J, with 15 bases in between. Germline CDR1 and CDR2: MNHNS and SASEGT. This CDR3 reads CASSEAATGSGSPLHF. The CDR3 region has the DNA TGTGCCAGCAGTGAAGCGGCAACAGGGTCAGGTTCACCCCTCCACTTT.

The rearrangement joins TRBV11-3 to TRBJ1-1, with a weak D call TRBD1 (6 bases). The V gene's germline CDR1 is SGHNT and CDR2 YENEEA. V was trimmed by 1 base and J by 5 bases, leaving 8 bases between them. The CDR3 length is 13 residues. The CDR3 DNA sequence: TGTGCCAGCAGCTTAGGTAGGGGGACTGAAGCTTTCTTT. It yields the protein CASSLGRGTEAFF.

V and J are TRBV7-2 and TRBJ2-3; weak D call: TRBD1 (6 bases). Germline V gives CDR1 SGHTA, CDR2 FQGNSA. The ends were cut back, 7 bases at V and 6 bases at J, with 23 bases in the middle. This CDR3 has 16 amino acids. CDR3 protein: CASTATGANLWDTQYF. DNA for the CDR3: TGTGCCAGCACCGCGACAGGTGCCAACCTCTGGGATACGCAGTATTTT.

The chain uses TRBV5-4 and TRBJ1-1; perhaps TRBD1 as D (6 bases). Germline CDR1 and CDR2: SGHNT and YYREEE (reference sequence). The V gene lost 1 base and the J gene lost 1 base, with 11 bases spanning the gap. The CDR3 totals 15 residues. The CDR3 nucleotides are TGTGCCAGCAGCTTGTTTCCCAGGGGGAACACTGAAGCTTTCTTT. It specifies CASSLFPRGNTEAFF.

The rearrangement links TRBV5-1 to TRBJ1-1; 8 bases align to TRBD1. The junction had 4 bases not matched to a gene; V was cut back by 0 bases and J by 3 bases. From germline, CDR1 is SGHRS and CDR2 YFSETQ. The CDR3 spans 15 residues. The CDR3 DNA reads as TGCGCCAGCAGCTTGGACGACAGGGGTGACACTGAAGCTTTCTTT. Translation: CASSLDDRGDTEAFF.

The chain is built from TRBV7-3 and TRBJ2-2; maybe TRBD2 (6 bases). V was trimmed by 5 bases and J by 7 bases, leaving 14 bases between them. Germline V CDR1 and CDR2: SGHTA, FQGTGA. The CDR3 spans 14 residues. Here the CDR3 DNA reads TGTGCCAGCAGCCCCCGACTAGTAGGCGGGGAGCTGTTTTTT. It translates to CASSPRLVGGELFF.

The chain combines TRBV11-2 with TRBJ1-2, with D perhaps matching TRBD1 (5 bases). Germline V gene data show CDR1 as SGHAT and CDR2 as FQNNGV. The V end was cut by 1 base, the J end by 6 bases, with 15 bases between. This CDR3 region has 15 residues. In DNA form, the CDR3 reads TGTGCCAGCAGCTTAGGCGGGGCCTATTTAGATGGCTACACCTTC. Amino acids: CASSLGGAYLDGYTF.

This clone was counted between two and nine times. The gene calls are TRBV7-3 and TRBJ1-2; D is perhaps TRBD1 (6 bases). The germline V gene encodes CDR1 SGHTA and CDR2 FQGTGA. This CDR3 is 14 amino acids long. V lost 2 bases and J lost 6, with 13 bases in between. In nucleotides, the CDR3 is TGTGCCAGCAGCTTAGGAAGGGGGGATCATGGCTACACCTTC. This gives the protein CASSLGRGDHGYTF. Drawing the rest from reference TRBV7-3 and TRBJ1-2, the complete variable domain is GAGVSQTPSNKVTEKGKYVELRCDPISGHTALYWYRQSLGQGPEFLIYFQGTGAADDSGLPNDRFFAVRPEGSVSTLKIQRTERGDSAVYLCASSLGRGDHGYTFGSGTRLTVV.

V usage is TRBV5-1 and J usage is TRBJ2-1, with 8 bases aligning to TRBD2. CDR3 size: 15 residues. Germline assignment: CDR1 SGHRS and CDR2 YFSETQ. Trimming at V came to 1 base and at J to 8 bases, leaving 8 bases not matched to a gene. The DNA of the CDR3 is TGCGCCAGCAGCTTGCTTCGGGGGGGCCTCGATGAGCAGTTCTTC. Translated: CASSLLRGGLDEQFF.

This chain links TRBV7-3 with TRBJ1-6, with D possibly being TRBD1 (6 bases). V was trimmed by 5 bases and J by 9 bases, leaving 14 bases between them. CDR1 and CDR2 from the germline V gene are SGHTA and FQGTGA. The CDR3 is 14 amino acids. CDR3 sequence reads: CASSNTGPASPLHF. DNA for the CDR3: TGTGCCAGCAGCAATACAGGGCCGGCTTCACCCCTCCACTTT. The full variable domain, rest sourced from reference TRBV7-3 and TRBJ1-6, is GAGVSQTPSNKVTEKGKYVELRCDPISGHTALYWYRQSLGQGPEFLIYFQGTGAADDSGLPNDRFFAVRPEGSVSTLKIQRTERGDSAVYLCASSNTGPASPLHFGNGTRLTVT.

The chain recombines TRBV29-1 with TRBJ2-3; D not resolved. Trimming took off 8 bases at V and 2 bases at J, with 11 bases between the two ends. Germline CDR1 and CDR2: SQVTM and ANQGSEA. CDR3 size: 12 residues. CDR3 region: CSFVGSTDTQYF. CDR3 coding DNA: TGCAGCTTTGTAGGGTCCACAGATACGCAGTATTTT.

CDR3 loop: CASSPDRISNTGELFF. CDR3 DNA: TGTGCCAGCTCACCAGACAGGATATCGAACACCGGGGAGCTGTTTTTT. The rearrangement joins TRBV18 to TRBJ2-2; possibly TRBD1 for D (6 bases). This CDR3 is 16 amino acids long. V lost 2 bases to trimming and J lost 0 bases, with 10 bases between them. Germline V gives CDR1 KGHSH, CDR2 LQKENI.

This clone appeared a few times. The J gene is TRBJ1-6, the V gene TRBV7-2, with D maybe TRBD1 (5 bases). Germline V CDR1 and CDR2: SGHTA, FQGNSA. The CDR3 extends over 14 amino acids. The V and J ends lost 5 bases and 6 bases respectively, with 11 bases between them. The CDR3 region has the DNA TGTGCCAGCAGCCAGGGACTTCTTAATTCACCCCTCCACTTT. The encoded protein is CASSQGLLNSPLHF.

The gene calls are TRBV2 and TRBJ2-1, with D perhaps assigned TRBD1 or TRBD2 (5 bases each). The V end lost 4 bases, the J end lost 0 bases, and 10 bases lay between the germline ends. The CDR3 length is 15 residues. The germline gives CDR1 SNHLY, CDR2 FYNNEI. CDR3 sequence reads: CASSVAGSSYNEQFF. DNA for the CDR3: TGTGCCAGCAGTGTTGCAGGGAGCTCCTACAATGAGCAGTTCTTC.